This note documents a single T cell receptor (beta chain) sequence. As yet, its antigen is unknown. PBMC libraries mostly used around 500 ng of input genomic DNA, with six replicates per sample. The assay was immunoSEQ multiplex PCR, and TCRdb's table has in-frame clones only and misses some. Among over 80,000 clones listed, approximately 84% were seen once. The data were obtained in a study of neoadjuvant anti-PD-1 for oral cavity cancer. Losses at the gene ends were 7 bases for V and 2 bases for J; bases not matched to a gene: 4. Germline V CDR1 and CDR2: LNHDA, SQIVND (reference sequence). The CDR3 length is 14 residues. Study-wide findings and caveats: Treg/Th17 ratio rose with pretreatment blood and fell with post-treatment tumor TCRbeta clonality. Post-nivolumab, blood T cell clonality was significantly elevated in non-responders. With a few patients per group, TCR findings need larger cohorts.

The source is a person aged 40 to 85 with oral cavity squamous cell carcinoma. The J gene is TRBJ1-2, the V gene TRBV19; 10 positions match TRBD1. Sequences were derived from PBMCs, sampled before nivolumab (anti-PD-1) treatment. CDR3 in amino acids: CASTKDRGNYGYTF. CDR3 sequence (DNA): TGTGCCAGTACTAAGGACAGGGGGAACTATGGCTACACCTTC.